This T cell receptor (beta chain) was obtained from a study of CD8 T cells in Susac syndrome. The junction had 11 bases not matched to a gene; V was cut back by 3 bases and J by 0 bases. Germline V gene data show CDR1 as LGHNA and CDR2 as YNFKEQ. The CDR3 has 17 amino acids. In blood CD8+ and CD4+ T cells, TCR beta underwent sequencing. The recently defined diagnostic criteria for definite or probable disease were met by the Susac syndrome patients. Random-hexamer reverse transcription was applied to about 0.45 to 1 ug RNA. Multiplex immunoSEQ PCR targeted 54 Vbeta and 13 Jbeta TCR beta segments. MiXCR was run by TCRdb on the immunoSEQ multiplex PCR reads, yielding one entry per CDR3 protein. In the table there are about 75,000 distinct CDR3 sequences, approximately 93% of which are singletons.

This clonotype originated in a human donor with Susac syndrome. The source material was CD8+ T cells from PBMCs. The rearrangement uses TRBV4-2 and TRBJ2-7, with 7 bases lining up with TRBD2. The CDR3 reads CASSHGTLADPSYEQYF. As DNA, the CDR3 is TGTGCCAGCAGCCACGGGACCCTAGCGGACCCCTCCTACGAGCAGTACTTC.